This T cell receptor beta chain was profiled in a study of shared clonotypes between healthy human individuals. Study overall: Each donor's CD8 memory used one plate, CD8 naive two, each CD4 subset three.

The authors divided CD4+ cells into CD45RA+ naive and CD45RA-negative memory subsets. Execution of the assay was at deep level. Method: immunoSEQ multiplex PCR; TCRdb's copy keeps in-frame clones and lacks some. Among some 2.3 million clones listed, about 92% were seen once. The germline gives CDR1 SGHTA, CDR2 FQGTGA. The V end lost 4 bases, the J end lost 5 bases, and 11 bases lay between the germline ends. The CDR3 runs 13 residues. This clonotype was obtained from a man aged 18 to 35 in good health. Some clones in this sample may be carry-over from other donors' samples. The chain uses TRBV7-3 and TRBJ2-5; possible D gene TRBD2, 5 bases. The material sequenced was naive CD4+ T cells from PBMCs. Subset noted: CD45RA+ positively selected. CDR3 coding DNA: TGTGCCAGCAGCTCGGAGGTCGGGGAGACCCAGTACTTC. The encoded protein is CASSSEVGETQYF.